The rows below give T cell receptor beta chains drawn from one sample of a study of identical twins. A single record per CDR3 protein comes from TCRdb applying MiXCR to the 5' RACE reads. Of 540,000 or so distinct CDR3 sequences in the sample, more than 20% were seen once. These data were also filed under a second study, of yellow fever vaccine responses in identical twins.

What was sequenced was CD4+ T cells sorted from blood. All receptors come from a young woman in good health. The CDR3 runs from the conserved cysteine through the conserved F or W. D genes are given only for firm matches. The size field is filled for only some rows; it gives once, few, many or a size class.

.,TRBJ1-6,TRBV6-1,.,TGTGCCAGCAGTGAGATCAGGAGGGACTCACCCCTCCACTTT,CASSEIRRDSPLHF
TRBD2,TRBJ2-4,TRBV28,.,TGTGCCAGCAGTATTGGGACTAGCGGGAGAAGGGGGCAGTACTTC,CASSIGTSGRRGQYF
TRBD2,TRBJ2-1,TRBV19,few,TGTGCCAGTAGGTCCCCTAGCGGGGACTACAATGAGCAGTTCTTC,CASRSPSGDYNEQFF
.,TRBJ2-1,TRBV11-3,.,TGTGCCAGCAGCCCGGACTCTGAGCAGTTCTTC,CASSPDSEQFF
.,TRBJ2-7,TRBV7-9,.,TGTGCCAGCAGCTTAGAGGGCAGGGGTTACGAGCAGTACTTC,CASSLEGRGYEQYF
TRBD2,TRBJ2-5,TRBV20-1,.,TGCAGTGCTAGCCGACTAGCAGAGACCCAGTACTTC,CSASRLAETQYF
.,TRBJ2-1,TRBV29-1,many,TGCAGCGCCGAGGTACACACAAGGGATCGGTACAATGAGCAGTTCTTC,CSAEVHTRDRYNEQFF
TRBD2,TRBJ2-7,TRBV2,few,TGTGCCAGCAGTGGGAAATCGGGACTAGCGGGAGACGAGCAGTACTTC,CASSGKSGLAGDEQYF
TRBD1,TRBJ1-5,TRBV12-3/TRBV12-4,few,TGTGCCAGCAGACCCGGGACAGCTAGCAATCAGCCCCAGCATTTT,CASRPGTASNQPQHF
TRBD1,TRBJ2-4,TRBV11-2,.,TGTGCCAGCAGCTTGCGACAGGGTCGGTGGAACATTCAGTACTTC,CASSLRQGRWNIQYF
TRBD1,TRBJ1-2,TRBV5-1,.,TGCGCCAGCAGCTTGGAGACAGGGAAAAACTATGGCTACACCTTC,CASSLETGKNYGYTF
.,TRBJ2-5,TRBV2,.,TGTGCCAGCAGTGAACGTGCCCTAGGGGAGACCCAGTACTTC,CASSERALGETQYF
.,TRBJ1-1,TRBV2,.,TGTGCCAGCAGTAGGGACACTGAAGCTTTCTTT,CASSRDTEAFF
TRBD2,TRBJ2-7,TRBV5-1,.,TGCGCCAGCAGCTTGGAAGGGACTAGCGTCAACGAGCAGTACTTC,CASSLEGTSVNEQYF
TRBD1,TRBJ1-4,TRBV7-9,.,TGTGCCAGCAGCTCGAGCGACAGGGGGCTAGCTAATGAAAAACTGTTTTTT,CASSSSDRGLANEKLFF